This T cell receptor beta chain was observed in a study of T cells in Graves' hyperthyroidism and ophthalmopathy. It was uncontrolled infection, other autoimmune disease, pregnancy or lactation that excluded patients. Amplification targeted TCR beta CDR3 regions from RNA transcripts. An initial round of RT-PCR targeting the TCR CDR3 relied on the HTBI primer set. TCRdb re-analysed the multiplex PCR reads in MiXCR, keeping a single row per CDR3 protein. Found here are around 250,000 distinct CDR3 sequences, approximately 15% of them singletons; the top ten hold about 14%. This clonotype was detected a few times. This clone may be a read error of a much larger clone one base away. V was clipped by 4 bases and J by 6 bases, with 3 bases between them. The germline V gene has CDR1 MNHEY and CDR2 SVGAGI. The CDR3 is 11 residues long.

The source material was blood. The rearrangement joins TRBV6-5 to TRBJ2-2; no definite D call. The sequence derives from a woman between 40 and 50 years old with Graves' hyperthyroidism that later progressed to Graves' ophthalmopathy. The CDR3 DNA reads TGTGCCAGCAGTTGCTCCGGGGAGCTGTTTTTT. Translation: CASSCSGELFF.